The 27 T cell receptor beta chains in this list originate from one sample, sequenced in a study of T cell responses to AZD1222 COVID-19 vaccine. The table came from immunoSEQ multiplex PCR; TCRdb's copy has only in-frame clones and leaves some out. The sample has about 94,000 clones; 85% are singletons. Sequenced here: peripheral blood, sampled 28 days after the second AZD1222 dose. Every receptor here comes from an adult who received the AZD1222 COVID-19 vaccine.

The chain employs TRBV29-1 and TRBJ1-4, with D unclear. Germline V gene lookup returns CDR1 SQVTM and CDR2 ANQGSEA. The CDR3 is 11 residues long. The V gene lost 6 bases and the J gene lost 8 bases, with 10 bases spanning the gap. The CDR3 protein is CSVKVGEKLFF. CDR3 in DNA: TGCAGCGTGAAGGTGGGGGAAAAACTGTTTTTT.

The chain combines TRBV7-8 with TRBJ2-3; tentative D call: TRBD1 (6 bases). The CDR3 contains 16 residues. Looked up from germline, CDR1 is SGHVS and CDR2 is FQNEAQ. V dropped 5 bases and J dropped 0 bases, with 15 bases sitting between them. CDR3 in amino acids: CASSPTNRASTDTQYF. The CDR3 nucleotides read TGTGCCAGCAGCCCAACAAACAGGGCTAGCACAGATACGCAGTATTTT.

V gene TRBV28 combines with J gene TRBJ1-6, with TRBD1 identical over 8 bases. This CDR3 spans 15 amino acids. V gave up 2 bases and J gave up 4 bases; unmatched junction bases: 1. CDR1 is MDHEN, CDR2 SYDVKM, per germline. This CDR3 is CASSLGDRYNSPLHF. The DNA of the CDR3 is TGTGCCAGCAGTTTAGGGGACAGGTATAATTCACCCCTCCACTTT.

The chain uses TRBV5-1 and TRBJ2-3, with D unresolved. CDR3 size: 14 residues. In germline, CDR1 is SGHRS, CDR2 YFSETQ. Trimming shortened V by 1 base and J by 2 bases, and 8 bases separated the two germline ends. CDR3 amino acids: CASSLSLDTDTQYF. CDR3 sequence (DNA): TGCGCCAGCAGCTTGAGCCTAGACACAGATACGCAGTATTTT.

The gene calls are TRBV5-1 and TRBJ2-2, with D possibly being TRBD1 or TRBD2 (5 bases each). Germline CDR1 SGHRS, CDR2 YFSETQ. Trimming took off 2 bases at V and 1 base at J, with 15 bases between the two ends. The CDR3 contains 17 residues. CDR3 bases: TGCGCCAGCAGCTTACGTAGTCAGGGAGAGAACACCGGGGAGCTGTTTTTT. This gives the protein CASSLRSQGENTGELFF.

V usage is TRBV24-1 and J usage is TRBJ1-1, with D perhaps TRBD1 (5 bases). CDR3 length: 15 amino acids. Germline V gene sequence: CDR1 KGHDR, CDR2 SFDVKD. With 4 bases removed from V and 1 base from J, the gap between germline ends came to 12 bases. The DNA of the CDR3 is TGTGCCACCAGTGAGTCGGGGGGGAGGAACACTGAAGCTTTCTTT. Its translation: CATSESGGRNTEAFF.

This chain links TRBV7-9 with TRBJ2-7; 10 bases map to TRBD1. The CDR3 covers 14 residues. V shed 6 bases and J 5 bases; nucleotides not matched to a gene: 7. Looked up from germline, CDR1 is SEHNR and CDR2 is FQNEAQ (reference sequence). CDR3 protein: CASRPSGQGNEQYF. DNA of the CDR3: TGTGCCAGCAGGCCCTCGGGACAGGGGAACGAGCAGTACTTC.

This rearrangement joins TRBV28 to TRBJ2-7; D unresolved. The CDR3 runs to 12 residues. The V gene lost 6 bases and the J gene lost 1 base, with 7 bases spanning the gap. The germline V gene has CDR1 MDHEN and CDR2 SYDVKM. The CDR3 loop is CASSPSSYEQYF. CDR3 sequence (DNA): TGTGCCAGCAGCCCCTCTTCCTACGAGCAGTACTTC.

As to this clone: At the DNA level, this CDR3 is encoded by other sequences in the same sample as well. Written as DNA, the CDR3 is TGTGCCGGAGGGACAGGGGTTAACTATGGCTACACCTTC. This sequence encodes CAGGTGVNYGYTF. The J gene is TRBJ1-2, the V gene TRBV2; 10 positions match TRBD1. Trimming removed 11 bases from V and 1 base from J; junction bases left unmatched: 4. This CDR3 has 13 residues. From germline, CDR1 is SNHLY and CDR2 FYNNEI.

The chain carries TRBV2 and TRBJ2-7; the D is unclear. The CDR3 has 12 amino acids. Germline V gene lookup returns CDR1 SNHLY and CDR2 FYNNEI. Trimming took off 7 bases at V and 3 bases at J, with 10 bases between the two ends. CDR3 nucleotide sequence: TGTGCCAGCAAGCCGGACCTCTACGAGCAGTACTTC. Amino acid sequence: CASKPDLYEQYF.

V and J are TRBV9 and TRBJ2-7, with 9 bases identical to TRBD1. Germline loops: CDR1 SGDLS, CDR2 YYNGEE. The CDR3 sequence is 14 residues long. The V and J ends lost 4 bases and 2 bases, in that order; junction bases with no gene match: 4. The CDR3 nucleotides read TGTGCCAGCAGCCCACGACAGGGGGCCTACGAGCAGTACTTC. This sequence encodes CASSPRQGAYEQYF. Variable domain in full (rest from reference TRBV9 and TRBJ2-7): DSGVTQTPKHLITATGQRVTLRCSPRSGDLSVYWYQQSLDQGLQFLIQYYNGEERAKGNILERFSAQQFPDLHSELNLSSLELGDSALYFCASSPRQGAYEQYFGPGTRLTVT.

This sequence joins TRBV18 and TRBJ2-3, with 11 positions matching TRBD1. There are 15 residues in the CDR3. Losses at the gene ends were 6 bases for V and 4 bases for J; bases not matched to a gene: 6. Germline V gene sequence: CDR1 KGHSH, CDR2 LQKENI. The CDR3 is CASSRTGGAADTQYF. For the CDR3, the DNA is TGTGCCAGCTCCCGGACAGGGGGCGCCGCAGATACGCAGTATTTT.

The chain combines TRBV6-1 with TRBJ2-3; possibly TRBD1 for D (6 bases). Trimming took 3 bases from V and 1 from J, leaving 11 bases between them. Germline V gene lookup returns CDR1 MNHNS and CDR2 SASEGT. The CDR3 consists of 15 residues. The CDR3 sequence: CASSDQAGGTDTQYF. CDR3 nucleotides: TGTGCCAGCAGTGATCAAGCAGGGGGCACAGATACGCAGTATTTT.

The CDR3 loop reads CASSKGDPQYF. The CDR3 region has the DNA TGTGCCAGCAGCAAGGGGGACCCACAGTACTTC. The V and J genes are TRBV12-3 or TRBV12-4 and TRBJ2-7, with a weak D call TRBD1 (6 bases). The CDR3 extends over 11 amino acids. The germline V and J ends were trimmed by 6 bases and 10 bases, with 13 bases remaining between them.

The chain employs TRBV5-1 and TRBJ1-1; D unresolved. This CDR3 spans 13 amino acids. Germline CDR1 is SGHRS and CDR2 is YFSETQ. V lost 4 bases and J 1 base, leaving 8 bases between the germline ends. CDR3 in amino acids: CASSTDGNTEAFF. The CDR3 nucleotides are TGCGCCAGCAGCACGGACGGGAACACTGAAGCTTTCTTT.

This chain links TRBV5-1 with TRBJ2-2, with a possible D match to TRBD1 (7 bases). V was pared by 6 bases and J by 4 bases, with 16 bases between. The CDR3 runs to 15 residues. The germline gives CDR1 SGHRS, CDR2 YFSETQ. The CDR3 nucleotides read TGCGCCAGCAACAACCCAGGGGGAGGCACCGGGGAGCTGTTTTTT. This sequence encodes CASNNPGGGTGELFF.

In its sample, this clone was seen once. The chain links TRBV9 to TRBJ2-7; 8 bases map to TRBD1. V dropped 4 bases and J dropped 4; count of bases not matched to a gene: 10. The CDR3 is 15 residues long. Germline CDR1 reads SGDLS; CDR2 reads YYNGEE. The CDR3 loop is CASSPRTGMAYEQYF. The CDR3 region has the DNA TGTGCCAGCAGCCCCCGGACAGGGATGGCATACGAGCAGTACTTC. The full variable domain, in which reference TRBV9 and TRBJ2-7 provide the parts outside the CDR3, is DSGVTQTPKHLITATGQRVTLRCSPRSGDLSVYWYQQSLDQGLQFLIQYYNGEERAKGNILERFSAQQFPDLHSELNLSSLELGDSALYFCASSPRTGMAYEQYFGPGTRLTVT.

The chain uses TRBV7-9 and TRBJ2-2; D is possibly TRBD1 or TRBD2 (6 bases each). This CDR3 has 15 amino acids. V dropped 5 bases and J dropped 5 bases, with 15 bases sitting between them. The germline CDR1 and CDR2 sequences are SEHNR and FQNEAQ (reference sequence). The CDR3 region is CASSDNRAGTGELFF. Here the CDR3 DNA reads TGTGCCAGCAGCGACAACAGGGCGGGGACCGGGGAGCTGTTTTTT.

The rearrangement joins TRBV28 to TRBJ2-6; D gene ambiguous. The CDR3 has 14 residues. Germline loops: CDR1 MDHEN, CDR2 SYDVKM. V was clipped by 6 bases and J by 1 base, with 7 bases between them. The CDR3 DNA sequence: TGTGCCAGCAGGTGGGGTTCTGGGGCCAACGTCCTGACTTTC. Translating it yields CASRWGSGANVLTF.

The gene calls are TRBV21-1 and TRBJ2-7. TRBV21-1 is given as a pseudogene. The CDR3 sequence is 16 residues long. In DNA, the CDR3 is TGTGCCAGCAGCAACCCCTGGGACCCTGGCCCCTACGAGCAGTACTTC. It translates to CASSNPWDPGPYEQYF.

DNA of the CDR3: TGCGCCAGCAGCCAAGGTTCATACACCGGGGAGCTGTTTTTT. As protein: CASSQGSYTGELFF. The rearrangement links TRBV4-1 to TRBJ2-2; D is undetermined. The CDR3 is 14 residues long. CDR1 is MGHRA, CDR2 YSYEKL, per germline. The V end lost 1 base, the J end lost 3 bases, and 6 bases lay between the germline ends.

The J gene is TRBJ1-4, the V gene TRBV4-1; 7 positions match TRBD1. V shed 2 bases, J shed 6 bases, and the junction held 24 bases outside the gene matches. CDR3 size: 21 residues. The V gene's germline CDR1 is MGHRA and CDR2 YSYEKL. In DNA form, the CDR3 reads TGCGCCAGCAGCCAAAAGATTGGGGGGCTGATGAGGGGGCGAGGGCATGAAAAACTGTTTTTT. This sequence encodes CASSQKIGGLMRGRGHEKLFF.

The J gene is TRBJ2-5, the V gene TRBV7-9; D is uncertain. Germline CDR1 reads SEHNR; CDR2 reads FQNEAQ (reference sequence). The V gene lost 2 bases and the J gene lost 5 bases, with 6 bases spanning the gap. This CDR3 region has 12 residues. Written as DNA, the CDR3 is TGTGCCAGCAGCTTAAGTACTGAGACCCAGTACTTC. The encoded protein is CASSLSTETQYF.

This clone was recorded only once. For the CDR3, the DNA is TGTGCCAGCAGCCCCCGGACAGCTAGCACAGATACGCAGTATTTT. Translated, it gives CASSPRTASTDTQYF. This chain uses TRBV3-1 (or the pseudogene TRBV3-2) with TRBJ2-3, with a tentative D call TRBD1 (6 bases). Germline lookup yields CDR1 LGHDT and CDR2 YNNKEL (reference sequence). Trimming removed 4 bases from V and 0 bases from J, with 11 bases in between. The CDR3 has 15 amino acids.

This clone was counted a few times. The chain uses TRBV5-1 and TRBJ2-7; TRBD1 aligns across 8 bases. The J segment lost 6 bases and the V segment lost 4 bases, leaving 6 bases of the junction unmatched. The CDR3 runs 13 residues. CDR1 is SGHRS, CDR2 YFSETQ, per germline. The CDR3 coding sequence is TGCGCCAGCAGCCGCGACGGACAGGGCGAGCAGTACTTC. Translation: CASSRDGQGEQYF.

The V and J genes are TRBV7-9 and TRBJ2-7, with D possibly being TRBD1 (5 bases). V was pared by 5 bases and J by 6 bases, with 14 bases between. This CDR3 region has 13 residues. CDR1 and CDR2 (germline): SEHNR, FQNEAQ (reference sequence). The CDR3 DNA follows: TGTGCCAGCAGCCCCAGGGATGGGGTCGAGCAGTACTTC. Protein: CASSPRDGVEQYF.

The table lists this clone with a few counts. The chain carries TRBV13 and TRBJ2-2; D remains ambiguous. V was shortened by 3 bases and J by 7 bases, with 6 bases between the two germline ends. Germline V lookup: CDR1 PRHDT, CDR2 FYEKMQ (reference sequence). The CDR3 is 12 residues long. The CDR3 DNA sequence: TGTGCCAGCAGCTTCTCCGGCGGGGAGCTGTTTTTT. Its translation is CASSFSGGELFF. The complete variable domain, with remaining parts taken from reference TRBV13 and TRBJ2-2, reads AAGVIQSPRHLIKEKRETATLKCYPIPRHDTVYWYQQGPGQDPQFLISFYEKMQSDKGSIPDRFSAQQFSDYHSELNMSSLELGDSALYFCASSFSGGELFFGEGSRLTVL.